Shown below are 32 T cell receptor beta chains from a single sample sequenced in a study of T cells in Graves' hyperthyroidism and ophthalmopathy. From RNA transcripts, TCR beta CDR3 regions were amplified. HTBI primers were the set used in a first-round RT-PCR of the TCR CDR3. MiXCR, applied by TCRdb to the multiplex PCR reads, yields one record per CDR3 protein. In the table there are roughly 500,000 distinct CDR3 sequences, 40% to 50% of which are singletons. Sequencing was done on a sample of peripheral blood or thyroid tissue (not recorded which). These receptors were taken from an adult woman with Graves' disease, either hyperthyroidism or ophthalmopathy (not recorded which).

In its sample, this clonotype was seen once. Given a much more abundant clone one base away, this may be a read error. It is likely a read error, because the conserved phenylalanine at the end of the CDR3 is missing. The genes are TRBV20-1 and TRBJ1-5, with 8 bases fitting TRBD1. V dropped 3 bases and J dropped 0; count of bases not matched to a gene: 13. There are 18 residues in the CDR3. The germline gives CDR1 DFQATT, CDR2 SNEGSKA (reference sequence). The CDR3 reads CSASHPTGAKYSNQPQHL. The CDR3 DNA follows: TGCAGTGCTAGTCACCCGACAGGGGCGAAATATAGCAATCAGCCCCAGCATCTT.

This clonotype showed up many times. The chain is built from TRBV5-4 and TRBJ1-1; D gene ambiguous. The CDR3 loop spans 14 amino acids. Trimming removed 1 base from V and 3 bases from J, with 10 bases in between. Looked up from germline, CDR1 is SGHNT and CDR2 is YYREEE (reference sequence). The CDR3 here is CASSLPGMYTEAFF. The CDR3 coding sequence is TGTGCCAGCAGCTTGCCGGGGATGTACACTGAAGCTTTCTTT.

This clonotype appeared many times. The chain links TRBV7-8 to TRBJ2-7, with TRBD1 matching 10 bases. Trimming took 7 bases from V and 7 from J; bases not matched to a gene: 16. Germline CDR1 SGHVS, CDR2 FQNEAQ. The CDR3 totals 16 residues. The CDR3 DNA sequence: TGTGCCAGCACCCAAGTCCTCGGGACAGGGGCTCTAGAGCAGTACTTC. It specifies CASTQVLGTGALEQYF.

The J gene is TRBJ1-1, the V gene TRBV20-1, with TRBD1 identical over 7 bases. V was pared by 6 bases and J by 0 bases, with 7 bases of the junction left unmatched. Germline loops: CDR1 DFQATT, CDR2 SNEGSKA (reference sequence). The length of the CDR3 is 14 residues. CDR3 in DNA: TGCAGTGCAAAACAGACAGGGATGAACACTGAAGCTTTCTTT. Amino acids: CSAKQTGMNTEAFF.

The chain links TRBV10-3 to TRBJ1-2; tentative D call: TRBD1 (6 bases). Germline-derived CDR1 and CDR2 are ENHRY and SYGVKD. The CDR3 covers 12 residues. The germline V and J ends were trimmed by 0 bases and 8 bases, with 7 bases remaining between them. The CDR3 loop is CAISESGAGYTF. CDR3 nucleotides: TGTGCCATCAGTGAGTCGGGGGCCGGCTACACCTTC.

V gene TRBV19 combines with J gene TRBJ1-5; 7 bases agree with TRBD1. The CDR3 runs 17 residues. Germline V gives CDR1 LNHDA, CDR2 SQIVND (reference sequence). The junction had 13 bases not matched to a gene; V was cut back by 6 bases and J by 2 bases. CDR3 amino acids: CASSAFGDSMGNQPQHF. CDR3 coding DNA: TGTGCCAGTAGCGCGTTCGGGGACAGCATGGGCAATCAGCCCCAGCATTTT.

This clonotype was recorded many times. The gene calls are TRBV5-6 and TRBJ1-5, with TRBD1 matching 9 bases. Germline V CDR1 and CDR2: SGHDT, YYEEEE. V trimming: 2 bases; J trimming: 7 bases; junction bases outside the gene matches: 10. The CDR3 consists of 16 residues. The CDR3 DNA reads as TGTGCCAGCAGCTTACTTCGGGACAGGGTTTTGCAGCCCCAGCATTTT. It specifies CASSLLRDRVLQPQHF.

The chain has TRBV20-1 and TRBJ2-7, with 8 nucleotides matching TRBD2. The trim removed 7 bases at V and 3 bases at J, leaving 8 bases unmatched. CDR1 and CDR2 from the germline V gene are DFQATT and SNEGSKA (reference sequence). This CDR3 region has 13 residues. DNA of the CDR3: TGCAGTGTATTGGACGGGAGGGTCTACGAGCAGTACTTC. It codes for CSVLDGRVYEQYF.

The chain uses TRBV20-1 and TRBJ2-5; 7 bases align to TRBD2. The germline V gene has CDR1 DFQATT and CDR2 SNEGSKA (reference sequence). V trimming: 5 bases; J trimming: 5 bases; junction bases outside the gene matches: 5. This CDR3 is 12 amino acids long. The CDR3, as DNA: TGCAGTGCTCCTAGCGGCCGGGAGACCCAGTACTTC. Residues: CSAPSGRETQYF.

V is TRBV19 and J is TRBJ1-5; 8 nucleotides match TRBD1. CDR1 is LNHDA, CDR2 SQIVND, per germline (reference sequence). The CDR3 has 14 amino acids. V trimming: 6 bases; J trimming: 6 bases; junction bases outside the gene matches: 7. The CDR3 region is CASRNDRGGQPQHF. CDR3 nucleotides: TGTGCCAGTAGGAACGACAGGGGTGGTCAGCCCCAGCATTTT.

The table lists this clonotype with many counts. The chain links TRBV15 to TRBJ1-2; perhaps TRBD1 as D (6 bases). Trimming removed 8 bases from V and 8 bases from J, with 21 bases in between. The CDR3 extends over 14 amino acids. The germline CDR1 and CDR2 sequences are LNHNV and YYDKDF (reference sequence). CDR3 coding DNA: TGTGCCACCGGCCTGAACAGGGAATTGGGCGGCTACACCTTC. As protein: CATGLNRELGGYTF.

This clonotype has at least ten counts. This chain joins TRBV2 and TRBJ2-2, with 8 bases identical to TRBD2. With 2 bases clipped from V and 7 bases from J, the junction kept 6 bases outside the gene matches. The CDR3 contains 15 residues. CDR1 and CDR2 (germline): SNHLY, FYNNEI. CDR3 nucleotide sequence: TGTGCCAGCAGTGAACTAGCGGGCTCCGGCGGGGAGCTGTTTTTT. This sequence encodes CASSELAGSGGELFF.

This clonotype showed up many times. The chain recombines TRBV20-1 with TRBJ1-2, with D maybe TRBD1 (6 bases). V lost 3 bases, J lost 5 bases, and 10 bases lay in between. This CDR3 is 12 amino acids long. CDR1 and CDR2 (germline): DFQATT, SNEGSKA (reference sequence). The CDR3 nucleotides read TGCAGTGCTAGGGACAGTCAATATGGCTACACCTTC. Translated, it gives CSARDSQYGYTF.

The chain links TRBV7-2 to TRBJ1-2; D remains unclear. The germline CDR1 and CDR2 sequences are SGHTA and FQGNSA. The CDR3 is 15 residues long. Trimming removed 5 bases from V and 5 bases from J, with 18 bases in between. CDR3 nucleotides: TGTGCCAGCAGCCACAGATTAGTTGGAGAATATGGCTACACCTTC. Its translation: CASSHRLVGEYGYTF. Combining the CDR3 with reference TRBV7-2 and TRBJ1-2 gives the whole variable domain GAGVSQSPSNKVTEKGKDVELRCDPISGHTALYWYRQSLGQGLEFLIYFQGNSAPDKSGLPSDRFSAERTGGSVSTLTIQRTQQEDSAVYLCASSHRLVGEYGYTFGSGTRLTVV.

The chain joins TRBV6-1 to TRBJ2-6; 7 bases are shared with TRBD2. The CDR3 is made up of 16 amino acids. The germline CDR1 and CDR2 sequences are MNHNS and SASEGT. V shed 6 bases and J 0 bases; nucleotides not matched to a gene: 5. In nucleotides, the CDR3 is TGTGCCAGCAGCCCGGGACTAAGCTCTGGGGCCAACGTCCTGACTTTC. Protein product: CASSPGLSSGANVLTF.

The chain joins TRBV5-6 to TRBJ1-1; 11 bases agree with TRBD1. J gave up 6 bases and V 4 bases, and 8 bases lay outside the gene matches. Germline-derived CDR1 and CDR2 are SGHDT and YYEEEE. The CDR3 contains 15 residues. The DNA of the CDR3 is TGTGCCAGCAGCCGGACGGGACAGGGGGTCTCTGAAGCTTTCTTT. This gives the protein CASSRTGQGVSEAFF.

This clonotype appeared a single time. CDR3 DNA: TGTGCCAGCGGTAGCGGGACAGGACAAGAGACCCAGTACTTC. It codes for CASGSGTGQETQYF. This chain uses TRBV9 with TRBJ2-5, with D possibly being TRBD1 or TRBD2 (8 bases each). Germline V gene data show CDR1 as SGDLS and CDR2 as YYNGEE. The CDR3 length is 14 residues. V lost 7 bases to trimming and J lost 2 bases, with 15 bases between them.

The rearrangement links TRBV10-3 to TRBJ1-1; D gene unclear. Between the trimmed V and J ends, which lost 8 bases and 1 base, there was a span of 5 bases. This CDR3 is 11 amino acids long. Germline V gene data show CDR1 as ENHRY and CDR2 as SYGVKD. The CDR3 reads CAILENTEAFF. DNA of the CDR3: TGTGCCATCTTAGAGAACACTGAAGCTTTCTTT.

The J gene is TRBJ2-2, the V gene TRBV7-8; 9 bases line up with TRBD1. This CDR3 is built from 18 residues. Trimming at V came to 1 base and at J to 9 bases, leaving 15 bases not matched to a gene. CDR1 is SGHVS and CDR2 is FQNEAQ in the germline V gene. The DNA of the CDR3 is TGTGCCAGCAGCTTAGTGTTTGGGACAGGGATGATTCTACGGGAGCTGTTTTTT. Residues: CASSLVFGTGMILRELFF. The full variable domain, rest sourced from reference TRBV7-8 and TRBJ2-2, is GAGVSQSPRYKVAKRGQDVALRCDPISGHVSLFWYQQALGQGPEFLTYFQNEAQLDKSGLPSDRFFAERPEGSVSTLKIQRTQQEDSAVYLCASSLVFGTGMILRELFFGEGSRLTVL.

The V gene is TRBV2, the J gene TRBJ2-5, with a tentative D call TRBD1 (6 bases). CDR1 and CDR2 (germline): SNHLY, FYNNEI. V was shortened by 5 bases and J by 6 bases, with 13 bases between the two germline ends. The CDR3 covers 13 residues. The CDR3 DNA reads TGTGCCAGCAGTTCAGGGGAAATGCAGACCCAGTACTTC. Amino acids: CASSSGEMQTQYF.

This clonotype was recorded at least ten times. The gene calls are TRBV10-3 and TRBJ2-2; 13 nucleotides align to TRBD2. The V gene's germline CDR1 is ENHRY and CDR2 SYGVKD. V lost 7 bases and J lost 0; bases outside the gene matches: 5. The CDR3 extends over 17 amino acids. Written as DNA, the CDR3 is TGTGCCATCACCGGGACTAGCGGGGCTACGAACACCGGGGAGCTGTTTTTT. It translates to CAITGTSGATNTGELFF.

The V call is TRBV2, the J call TRBJ1-1, with 12 bases fitting TRBD1. With 5 bases clipped from V and 3 bases from J, the junction kept 4 bases outside the gene matches. CDR1 is SNHLY and CDR2 is FYNNEI in the germline V gene. CDR3 length: 15 residues. In DNA, the CDR3 is TGTGCCAGCAGTAGAGGGACAGGGGGCTACACTGAAGCTTTCTTT. Its protein product is CASSRGTGGYTEAFF.

V gene TRBV2 combines with J gene TRBJ2-7; the match to TRBD1 covers 10 bases. The junction had 11 bases not matched to a gene; V was cut back by 6 bases and J by 6 bases. Germline V gives CDR1 SNHLY, CDR2 FYNNEI. The CDR3 is 15 residues long. Here the CDR3 DNA reads TGTGCCAGCAGAATAGGGACAGGGGCACCCTCCGAGCAGTACTTC. It yields the protein CASRIGTGAPSEQYF.

This clonotype was detected many times. The CDR3 reads CSVQGDHEQYF. CDR3 nucleotide sequence: TGCAGTGTACAGGGGGACCACGAGCAGTACTTC. The genes are TRBV20-1 and TRBJ2-7; 8 bases map to TRBD1. Trimming removed 7 bases from V and 5 bases from J; junction bases left unmatched: 4. CDR1 and CDR2 (germline): DFQATT, SNEGSKA (reference sequence). The CDR3 sequence is 11 residues long.

CDR3 protein: CASSAETQYF. The CDR3 DNA reads as TGTGCCAGCAGCGCCGAGACCCAGTACTTC. This rearrangement joins TRBV7-6 to TRBJ2-5; the D is unclear. CDR1 is SGHVS and CDR2 is FNYEAQ in the germline V gene. The CDR3 length is 10 residues. V dropped 5 bases and J dropped 5 bases, with 3 bases sitting between them.

The rearrangement joins TRBV19 to TRBJ1-3, with TRBD1 matching 7 bases. The CDR3 consists of 14 residues. CDR1 is LNHDA, CDR2 SQIVND, per germline (reference sequence). The junction had 10 bases not matched to a gene; V was cut back by 9 bases and J by 5 bases. This chain's CDR3 is CASSQDRSRNTIYF. The DNA of the CDR3 is TGTGCCAGCTCTCAGGACAGGTCCCGAAACACCATATATTTT.

Regarding this clonotype: At one end the junction does not follow the germline gene, possibly because of a read error. This chain links TRBV10-2 with TRBJ1-2; D perhaps matches TRBD1 (6 bases). CDR3 length: 12 residues. Germline-derived CDR1 and CDR2 are WSHSY and SAAADI. The CDR3 reads CASSEPDRSRRF. DNA of the CDR3: TGCGCCAGCAGTGAACCGGACAGAAGTCGCCGCTTC.

The J gene is TRBJ2-5, the V gene TRBV29-1; the match to TRBD1 covers 7 bases. This CDR3 has 14 amino acids. Germline V gives CDR1 SQVTM, CDR2 ANQGSEA. The ends lost 6 bases at V and 2 bases at J; junction bases unmatched: 9. CDR3 in amino acids: CSVLKGASQETQYF. Written as DNA, the CDR3 is TGCAGCGTCCTCAAGGGGGCGAGTCAAGAGACCCAGTACTTC. Variable domain in full (rest from reference TRBV29-1 and TRBJ2-5): SAVISQKPSRDICQRGTSLTIQCQVDSQVTMMFWYRQQPGQSLTLIATANQGSEATYESGFVIDKFPISRPNLTFSTLTVSNMSPEDSSIYLCSVLKGASQETQYFGPGTRLLVL.

This clonotype was observed at least ten times. The chain links TRBV4-1 to TRBJ1-1; D gene ambiguous. This CDR3 has 15 amino acids. Germline CDR1 reads MGHRA; CDR2 reads YSYEKL. Trimming cost V 0 bases and J 4 bases, with 12 bases left between them. This chain's CDR3 is CASSQEHGRGTEAFF. The CDR3 DNA is TGCGCCAGCAGCCAAGAGCACGGGAGAGGCACTGAAGCTTTCTTT.

V usage is TRBV29-1 and J usage is TRBJ2-1; the match to TRBD1 covers 9 bases. Germline V CDR1 and CDR2: SQVTM, ANQGSEA. This CDR3 is built from 15 residues. V was pared by 1 base and J by 2 bases, with 3 bases of the junction left unmatched. The CDR3 is CSVEGTGGTYNEQFF. As DNA, the CDR3 is TGCAGCGTTGAAGGAACAGGGGGCACCTACAATGAGCAGTTCTTC.

On this clonotype: One junction end does not reproduce the germline sequence, and a read error may be involved. The rearrangement joins TRBV2 to TRBJ1-1; no clear D. Germline-derived CDR1 and CDR2 are SNHLY and FYNNEI. The CDR3 contains 11 residues. CDR3 region: CAGSERTEAFF. CDR3 DNA: TGTGCCGGCAGTGAGAGGACTGAAGCTTTCTTT.

This clonotype was seen a handful of times. The rearrangement joins TRBV10-1 to TRBJ1-1, with D unclear. CDR3 length equals 14 residues. V lost 0 bases, J lost 1 base, and 6 bases lay in between. The germline V gene encodes CDR1 WNHNN and CDR2 SYGVQD (reference sequence). The CDR3 DNA sequence: TGCGCCAGCAGTGAGTCTGGGGAGAACACTGAAGCTTTCTTT. Translated, it gives CASSESGENTEAFF.